The 21 T cell receptor beta chains presented below share a single source sample, sequenced in a study of PD-L1 blockade in urothelial cancer. Time point reported: pretreatment peripheral blood. Profiling relied on immunoSEQ multiplex PCR, and the TCRdb table lists in-frame clones only, not all of them. The sample has some 100,000 clones; roughly 90% are singletons. Sequencing was performed on PBMCs, taken around atezolizumab (anti-PD-L1) treatment. All receptors derive from an elderly woman with urothelial cancer.

The V call is TRBV10-1, the J call TRBJ2-7, with D unclear. V lost 0 bases, J lost 3 bases, and 9 bases lay in between. The CDR3 is made up of 14 amino acids. Germline loops: CDR1 WNHNN, CDR2 SYGVQD (reference sequence). The CDR3 sequence is CASSESGSYYEQYF. The DNA for the CDR3 is TGCGCCAGCAGTGAGTCTGGCAGTTACTACGAGCAGTACTTC.

This clone was observed a single time. The V call is TRBV7-9, the J call TRBJ2-3, with 9 bases lining up with TRBD2. J was trimmed by 1 base and V by 5 bases; bases with no gene match: 16. This CDR3 comprises 19 residues. Germline lookup yields CDR1 SEHNR and CDR2 FQNEAQ (reference sequence). The DNA of the CDR3 is TGTGCCAGCAGCACAACCCCTGCGGGAGGGCGACTAGGCACAGATACGCAGTATTTT. It yields the protein CASSTTPAGGRLGTDTQYF.

The chain employs TRBV21-1 and TRBJ1-2. TRBV21-1 is recorded as a pseudogene. The CDR3 covers 17 residues. The CDR3 is CASSKCWGEGPQDGYTF. The CDR3 bases are TGTGCCAGCAGCAAATGTTGGGGGGAGGGGCCCCAGGATGGCTACACCTTC.

V gene TRBV19 combines with J gene TRBJ2-7; the match to TRBD2 covers 9 bases. J gave up 4 bases and V 11 bases, and 6 bases lay outside the gene matches. There are 12 residues in the CDR3. The germline CDR1 and CDR2 sequences are LNHDA and SQIVND (reference sequence). DNA for the CDR3: TGTGCCTCTAGGGGACTAGCTTACGAGCAGTACTTC. Its translation is CASRGLAYEQYF.

The chain joins TRBV27 to TRBJ1-2, with 8 bases identical to TRBD1. The CDR3 is 15 amino acids. Germline loops: CDR1 MNHEY, CDR2 SMNVEV (reference sequence). The V gene end was trimmed by 7 bases and the J gene end by 6 bases; junction bases not matched to a gene: 13. The CDR3 sequence is CASTFDRGSVDGYTF. The CDR3, as DNA: TGTGCCAGCACATTCGACAGGGGCTCCGTGGATGGCTACACCTTC.

The V and J genes are TRBV5-1 and TRBJ2-1, with D maybe TRBD1 (5 bases). V lost 5 bases and J lost 8, with 20 bases in between. Germline V CDR1 and CDR2: SGHRS, YFSETQ. The CDR3 runs to 15 residues. CDR3 nucleotide sequence: TGCGCCAGCAGACTCGACAGAGCTCTTGGCGATGAGCAGTTCTTC. Translation gives CASRLDRALGDEQFF.

The chain carries TRBV5-4 and TRBJ1-1; possibly TRBD1 for D (5 bases). The CDR3 totals 16 residues. Germline V gives CDR1 SGHNT, CDR2 YYREEE (reference sequence). Trimming took 4 bases from V and 10 from J, leaving 26 bases between them. DNA for the CDR3: TGTGCCAGCAGCCCCGGGGGGGGATTACCTCCTAGCGGAGCTTTCTTT. Protein: CASSPGGGLPPSGAFF.

This clone was seen only once. The chain couples TRBV19 to TRBJ2-7; the D gene is possibly TRBD2 (5 bases). The CDR3 runs to 13 residues. CDR1 and CDR2 from the germline V gene are LNHDA and SQIVND (reference sequence). V was pared by 2 bases and J by 6 bases, with 11 bases between. CDR3 nucleotide sequence: TGTGCCAGTAGTATAAATGCGGGCTTCGAGCAGTACTTC. This translates into CASSINAGFEQYF.

This chain links TRBV29-1 with TRBJ2-2, with 8 nucleotides matching TRBD2. Per germline, CDR1 SQVTM and CDR2 ANQGSEA. Trimming at V came to 8 bases and at J to 4 bases, leaving 6 bases not matched to a gene. The CDR3 runs to 13 residues. The CDR3 nucleotides are TGCAGCACTCGGGGGGGCCGCACCGGGGAGCTGTTTTTT. Translated, it gives CSTRGGRTGELFF.

This chain's CDR3 is CASSPLGGTGYNEQFF. In DNA form, the CDR3 reads TGTGCCAGCAGCCCCCTAGGTGGGACAGGATACAATGAGCAGTTCTTC. The chain uses TRBV7-6 and TRBJ2-1; TRBD1 matches at 8 bases. V lost 5 bases, J lost 4 bases, and 10 bases stayed unmatched. The CDR3 runs 16 residues. CDR1 and CDR2 (germline): SGHVS, FNYEAQ.

V gene TRBV30 combines with J gene TRBJ1-4, with 7 bases lining up with TRBD1. J lost 8 bases, V lost 2 bases, and 11 bases had no gene match. The CDR3 runs 15 residues. Germline V lookup: CDR1 GTSNPN, CDR2 SVGIG (reference sequence). The CDR3 DNA is TGTGCCTGGAGTACCTTCCACAGGGGTGGGGAAAAACTGTTTTTT. Its translation is CAWSTFHRGGEKLFF.

V usage is TRBV10-3 and J usage is TRBJ1-1; D might be TRBD1 (6 bases). The V end was cut by 7 bases, the J end by 5 bases, with 17 bases between. The CDR3 length is 14 residues. In germline, CDR1 is ENHRY, CDR2 SYGVKD. The CDR3 region has the DNA TGTGCCATCAATAACTTACAGGGTTGGACTGAAGCTTTCTTT. As protein: CAINNLQGWTEAFF.

V usage is TRBV28 and J usage is TRBJ1-4; 7 positions agree with TRBD1. V dropped 2 bases and J dropped 7; count of bases not matched to a gene: 7. CDR3 size: 15 residues. Germline CDR1 is MDHEN and CDR2 is SYDVKM. The CDR3 bases are TGTGCCAGCAGTTTAAATCATGGGACAGTTGAAAAACTGTTTTTT. This sequence encodes CASSLNHGTVEKLFF.

The chain recombines TRBV11-2 with TRBJ2-7, with 8 bases identical to TRBD2. V dropped 5 bases and J dropped 2; count of bases not matched to a gene: 8. The CDR3 contains 15 residues. Germline-derived CDR1 and CDR2 are SGHAT and FQNNGV. CDR3 in amino acids: CASSPSSGGPYEQYF. CDR3 DNA sequence: TGTGCCAGCAGCCCTTCCAGCGGGGGTCCCTACGAGCAGTACTTC.

The chain carries TRBV10-3 and TRBJ2-1, with 7 nucleotides matching TRBD2. The ends lost 6 bases at V and 5 bases at J; junction bases unmatched: 4. Germline assignment: CDR1 ENHRY and CDR2 SYGVKD. The length of the CDR3 is 13 residues. CDR3 sequence (DNA): TGTGCCATCAGGGGGGGAGGGAACAATGAGCAGTTCTTC. It yields the protein CAIRGGGNNEQFF.

The rearrangement uses TRBV19 and TRBJ1-2; D is undetermined. The CDR3 sequence is 11 residues long. Trimming left V 5 bases short and J 10 bases short, with 11 bases between. Germline V gene data show CDR1 as LNHDA and CDR2 as SQIVND (reference sequence). The CDR3 region is CASSSHQYYTF. The CDR3 nucleotides read TGTGCCAGTAGTTCACATCAGTACTACACCTTC.

The CDR3 reads CASSLAASASYNEQFF. The CDR3 nucleotides read TGTGCCAGCAGCTTAGCGGCTAGCGCAAGCTACAATGAGCAGTTCTTC. V gene TRBV7-2 combines with J gene TRBJ2-1; D might be TRBD2 (6 bases). The CDR3 spans 16 residues. With 0 bases removed from V and 3 bases from J, the gap between germline ends came to 12 bases. Germline V gene sequence: CDR1 SGHTA, CDR2 FQGNSA.

The rearrangement links TRBV2 to TRBJ2-2; D is uncertain. Germline loops: CDR1 SNHLY, CDR2 FYNNEI. V was trimmed by 4 bases and J by 1 base, leaving 4 bases between them. The CDR3 sequence is 13 residues long. CDR3 sequence: CASSAGNTGELFF. CDR3 coding DNA: TGTGCCAGCAGTGCAGGGAACACCGGGGAGCTGTTTTTT.

The chain combines TRBV4-1 with TRBJ1-5; 10 bases agree with TRBD1. The germline V gene has CDR1 MGHRA and CDR2 YSYEKL. After removal of 1 base from V and 7 bases from J, the junction contained 4 bases not matched to a gene. This CDR3 has 15 residues. As DNA, the CDR3 is TGCGCCAGCAGCCAAGGACAGGGGGCGGGACAGCCCCAGCATTTT. As protein: CASSQGQGAGQPQHF.

This chain connects TRBV29-1 to TRBJ2-5, with 10 positions matching TRBD2. CDR1 is SQVTM, CDR2 ANQGSEA, per germline. CDR3 length equals 14 residues. V shed 4 bases, J shed 5 bases, and the junction held 7 bases outside the gene matches. CDR3: CSVAASGSGETQYF. The DNA of the CDR3 is TGCAGCGTTGCGGCTAGCGGGAGTGGGGAGACCCAGTACTTC.

J is TRBJ2-1 and V is TRBV9; 8 nucleotides agree with TRBD2. V was pared by 0 bases and J by 10 bases, with 9 bases of the junction left unmatched. Germline lookup yields CDR1 SGDLS and CDR2 YYNGEE. This CDR3 contains 15 residues. CDR3 sequence: CASSVATSGSREQFF. The CDR3 DNA follows: TGTGCCAGCAGCGTAGCTACCAGCGGGAGTCGCGAGCAGTTCTTC.